The 5 T cell receptor beta chains below come from one sample, sequenced in a study of cytomegalovirus exposure and HLA in healthy donors. The PCR made use of 60 Vbeta and 13 Jbeta primers. Generated by immunoSEQ multiplex PCR, the TCRdb table keeps only in-frame clones and is missing some. Among hundreds of thousands of clones listed, about 80% were seen once. The sample consisted of PBMCs. The source is a middle-aged woman in good health and CMV-seronegative.

This clone appeared a few times. This chain links TRBV6-1 with TRBJ1-6, with TRBD1 matching over 8 bases. Trimming removed 8 bases from V and 8 bases from J; junction bases left unmatched: 5. This CDR3 has 13 residues. Germline-derived CDR1 and CDR2 are MNHNS and SASEGT. The CDR3 loop is CASLGQEYSPLHF. CDR3 DNA sequence: TGTGCCAGCTTGGGACAGGAGTATTCACCCCTCCACTTT.

The genes are TRBV9 and TRBJ2-7; TRBD1 matches at 9 bases. J gave up 1 base and V 0 bases, and 8 bases lay outside the gene matches. CDR1 and CDR2 (germline): SGDLS, YYNGEE. The CDR3 extends over 17 amino acids. Here the CDR3 reads CASSVDREGQGSYEQYF. The CDR3 bases are TGTGCCAGCAGCGTAGATAGAGAAGGACAGGGGTCCTACGAGCAGTACTTC.

The rearrangement uses TRBV5-1 and TRBJ2-3; weak D call: TRBD1 (6 bases). Looked up from germline, CDR1 is SGHRS and CDR2 is YFSETQ. V gave up 0 bases and J gave up 0 bases, with 14 bases separating them. The CDR3 sequence is 17 residues long. The CDR3 sequence is CASSLVVGASSTDTQYF. The DNA of the CDR3 is TGCGCCAGCAGCTTGGTCGTGGGGGCCTCTAGCACAGATACGCAGTATTTT.

V is TRBV10-3 and J is TRBJ2-7, with D uncertain. The CDR3 totals 15 residues. Looked up from germline, CDR1 is ENHRY and CDR2 is SYGVKD. V was cut by 0 bases and J by 0 bases, with 9 bases left in between. The CDR3 is CAISESSGSSYEQYF. CDR3 in DNA: TGTGCCATCAGTGAGTCTTCAGGAAGCTCCTACGAGCAGTACTTC.

The chain combines TRBV28 with TRBJ1-2; 7 bases are shared with TRBD1. The V and J ends lost 6 bases and 5 bases, in that order; junction bases with no gene match: 12. The CDR3 is made up of 15 amino acids. CDR1 and CDR2 (germline): MDHEN, SYDVKM. The CDR3 spells CASRLLGTVLYGYTF. The CDR3 DNA reads TGTGCCAGCAGACTACTCGGGACAGTGCTTTATGGCTACACCTTC.